One and the same sample provided the 7 T cell receptor beta chains below, sequenced in a study of regulatory T cells in long-lasting Graves disease. Through Arm-PCR of CDR3 regions and iRepertoire HTBI primers, TCR beta libraries were built. TCRdb reanalysed the multiplex PCR reads using MiXCR and keeps one entry per CDR3 protein. The sample has nearly 350,000 distinct CDR3 sequences; roughly a fifth are singletons. Time point: persistent/refractory GD, antithyroid drugs over 5 years with positive TRAb. Following extraction of RNA from PBMCs, that RNA was used to make the TCR library. The sequencing here drew on peripheral blood mononuclear cells (PBMCs), taken when the disease was refractory, from a patient treated with antithyroid drugs. The receptors come from a female donor with Graves disease.

The table lists this clonotype with a few counts. V is TRBV4-1 and J is TRBJ2-7, with TRBD1 as a possible D gene (6 bases). V was trimmed by 3 bases and J by 6 bases, leaving 12 bases between them. Germline V CDR1 and CDR2: MGHRA, YSYEKL. The CDR3 is made up of 13 amino acids. The CDR3 loop is CASSHSDSREQYF. CDR3 DNA: TGCGCCAGCAGCCATTCGGACAGTCGCGAGCAGTACTTC.

This clonotype has at least ten counts. The chain combines TRBV11-2 with TRBJ2-7; D is unclear. Trimming took off 2 bases at V and 2 bases at J, with 13 bases between the two ends. The CDR3 has 15 residues. Looked up from germline, CDR1 is SGHAT and CDR2 is FQNNGV. The CDR3 is CASSLFAGRTYEQYF. The DNA of the CDR3 is TGTGCCAGCAGCTTATTTGCCGGAAGGACCTACGAGCAGTACTTC.

The gene calls are TRBV18 and TRBJ1-1; tentative D call: TRBD1 (6 bases). In germline, CDR1 is KGHSH, CDR2 LQKENI. The CDR3 loop spans 14 amino acids. With 5 bases removed from V and 4 bases from J, the gap between germline ends came to 14 bases. The CDR3 region has the DNA TGTGCCAGCTCAACAGTACAGGGAGGCACTGAAGCTTTCTTT. It yields the protein CASSTVQGGTEAFF.

This clonotype was recorded at least ten times. The chain is built from TRBV11-3 and TRBJ2-7; TRBD1 matches 9 bases. The V and J ends lost 6 bases and 6 bases, in that order; junction bases with no gene match: 6. From germline, CDR1 is SGHNT and CDR2 YENEEA. This CDR3 has 13 residues. DNA of the CDR3: TGTGCCAGCAGTCTACAGGGGGCAAGCGAGCAGTACTTC. It encodes CASSLQGASEQYF.

The table lists this clonotype with a few counts. The rearrangement links TRBV11-3 to TRBJ2-2; D not resolved. V shed 1 base and J shed 5 bases, with 14 bases lying between them. CDR1 and CDR2 from the germline V gene are SGHNT and YENEEA. This CDR3 contains 16 residues. The CDR3 reads CASSLVRQVVTGELFF. The CDR3 DNA reads as TGTGCCAGCAGCTTAGTTCGCCAGGTGGTAACCGGGGAGCTGTTTTTT.

V is TRBV5-4 and J is TRBJ1-2, with D possibly being TRBD1 (5 bases). CDR3 length equals 13 residues. CDR1 is SGHNT and CDR2 is YYREEE in the germline V gene (reference sequence). V lost 2 bases to trimming and J lost 5 bases, with 10 bases between them. CDR3 protein: CASSLPEGYGYTF. The CDR3 nucleotides are TGTGCCAGCAGCTTACCCGAGGGGTATGGCTACACCTTC.

Note on this clonotype: Only one base separates this from a far larger clonotype, so it likely reflects a read error. The genes are TRBV11-2 and TRBJ2-2; 9 nucleotides align to TRBD1. The CDR3 runs to 15 residues. Germline V gene lookup returns CDR1 SGHAT and CDR2 FQNNGV. In DNA, the CDR3 is TGTGCCAGCAGCACAGGGGACAGGGACACCGGGGAGCTGTCTTTT. Translation: CASSTGDRDTGELSF.